Listed below are T cell receptor beta chains from one sample, sequenced in a study of blood T cell repertoires in COVID-19. The repertoire was sequenced with immunoSEQ multiplex PCR; TCRdb's copy has only in-frame clones and lacks some. The profile shows some 120,000 clones, about 80% of them singletons. Sample: peripheral blood. Receptors originate from a woman aged 45-59 years with acute or convalescent COVID-19. The CDR3 runs from the conserved cysteine through the conserved F or W. Fields, in order: J gene, clone size, V gene, D gene, CDR3 DNA, CDR3 protein. The D gene is left open where the match is weak. Rows may omit the clone size; those that give it use once, few, many or a size class.

TRBJ2-6 | few | TRBV19 | . | TGTGCCAGTAGTAGAGGTCAGTCTGGGGCCAACGTCCTGACTTTC | CASSRGQSGANVLTF
TRBJ2-1 | . | TRBV9 | TRBD2 | TGTGCCAGCAGCTCAGAGCGGGGACTAGCCCTCGGCAGTGAGCAGTTCTTC | CASSSERGLALGSEQFF
TRBJ2-4 | . | TRBV2 | . | TGTGCCAGCAGTGAACCGGGGGTAACCAAAAACATTCAGTACTTC | CASSEPGVTKNIQYF
TRBJ2-1 | once | TRBV24-1 | TRBD2 | TGTGCCACCAGTGATTCGGCGCTAGCGGGGAAAAATGAGCAGTTCTTC | CATSDSALAGKNEQFF
TRBJ2-5 | many | TRBV2 | TRBD2 | TGTGCCAGCACCCAGGAGACTAGCGGGGTGGGGACCCAGTACTTC | CASTQETSGVGTQYF
TRBJ1-2 | few | TRBV10-3 | . | TGTGCCATCAGTGAAGCGTATGGCTACACCTTC | CAISEAYGYTF
TRBJ1-5 | . | TRBV4-2 | TRBD1 | TGTGCCAGCAGCCAAGTAACCACAGGGGGCAATCAGCCCCAGCATTTT | CASSQVTTGGNQPQHF
TRBJ1-3 | . | TRBV28 | . | TGTGCCAGCAGTTTGGTCAGGGGTTCTGGAAACACCATATATTTT | CASSLVRGSGNTIYF
TRBJ2-1 | . | TRBV20-1 | . | TGCAGCGCTAGTGAAAGCGGAGGAAACAATGAGCAGTTCTTC | CSASESGGNNEQFF
TRBJ2-1 | once | TRBV9 | . | TGTGCCAGCAGCGTAGTCGGAACAGGGTTTAATGAGCAGTTCTTC | CASSVVGTGFNEQFF
TRBJ2-7 | . | TRBV5-1 | TRBD2 | TGCGCCAGCGGGCTAGCGGGGGGCTACTCCTACGAGCAGTACTTC | CASGLAGGYSYEQYF
TRBJ1-5 | few | TRBV15 | TRBD1 | TGTGCCACCAGCAGCCCATCACAGGGGGCGATGGGCAATCAGCCCCAGCATTTT | CATSSPSQGAMGNQPQHF
TRBJ1-2 | . | TRBV2 | . | TGTGCCAGCAGTGAAAGTAGGGACTCTGGCTACACCTTC | CASSESRDSGYTF
TRBJ2-5 | . | TRBV5-5 | . | TGTGCCAGCAGCCCTGGGACTTTAGAGACCCAGTACTTC | CASSPGTLETQYF
TRBJ1-5 | . | TRBV7-8 | TRBD1 | TGTGCCAGCAGCTTAGGGGCTCCAGGGGGGAATCAGCCCCAGCATTTT | CASSLGAPGGNQPQHF
TRBJ1-1 | . | TRBV18 | TRBD1 | TGTGCCAGCTCAACGGACAGGGGGGTAACTGAAGCTTTCTTT | CASSTDRGVTEAFF
TRBJ1-1 | few | TRBV10-3 | . | TGTGCCATCAGTGACGACAAGAACACTGAAGCTTTCTTT | CAISDDKNTEAFF
TRBJ1-3 | few | TRBV30 | . | TGTGCCTGGAAACCGGCGGGGTGGAACACCATATATTTT | CAWKPAGWNTIYF
TRBJ2-7 | . | TRBV5-1 | TRBD1 | TGCGCCAGCAGCTTGAACGACAGGGAGTCGCACGAGCAGTACTTC | CASSLNDRESHEQYF
TRBJ1-2 | few | TRBV27 | TRBD1 | TGTGCCAGCAGGGGGACATCTCACAGGGGACCACAGCCTGGCTACACCTTC | CASRGTSHRGPQPGYTF
TRBJ2-3 | . | TRBV7-9 | TRBD2 | TGTGCCAGCAGCACCCGGACTAGCGTCACACATACGCAGTATTTT | CASSTRTSVTHTQYF
TRBJ2-7 | . | TRBV11-2 | . | TGTGCCAGCAGCTTAGACAACTACGAGCAGTACTTC | CASSLDNYEQYF
TRBJ1-4 | . | TRBV29-1 | . | TGCAGCGTTCCCGGAGCAACTAATGAAAAACTGTTTTTT | CSVPGATNEKLFF
TRBJ1-5 | . | TRBV7-8 | . | TGTGCCAGCAGCCCGTACGACATCCACCCCAATCAGCCCCAGCATTTT | CASSPYDIHPNQPQHF
TRBJ2-7 | . | TRBV5-6 | . | TGTGCCAGCAGCAGGTCGGTGGGCGGGGGCCCCTCCTACGAGCAGTACTTC | CASSRSVGGGPSYEQYF
TRBJ2-1 | . | TRBV15 | TRBD2 | TGTGCCACCAGCAGGGGAAGACTAGCTAATGAGCAGTTCTTC | CATSRGRLANEQFF
TRBJ2-5 | . | TRBV20-1 | TRBD2 | TGCAGTGCTAGTTATAGGGCTAGCGGCAACCAAGAGACCCAGTACTTC | CSASYRASGNQETQYF
TRBJ1-5 | . | TRBV10-2 | TRBD1 | TGCGCCAGCAGAAGGGGACAGGGGGCTAATCAGCCCCAGCATTTT | CASRRGQGANQPQHF
TRBJ1-1 | . | TRBV6-2/TRBV6-3 | . | TGTGCCAGCAGTGAGAACAGGGTTCGAGCTTTCTTT | CASSENRVRAFF
TRBJ2-1 | . | TRBV5-1 | TRBD2 | TGCGCCAGCAGCTTGGCCATCTGGATAGCGGGAGAATCCGATGAGCAGTTCTTC | CASSLAIWIAGESDEQFF
TRBJ2-7 | . | TRBV6-5 | . | TGTGCCAGCAGTTTGCGGCGACAGGGAGGCGAGCAGTACTTC | CASSLRRQGGEQYF
TRBJ2-7 | . | TRBV28 | . | TGTGCCAGCAGTATACGACTCACCTACGAGCAGTACTTC | CASSIRLTYEQYF
TRBJ2-7 | . | TRBV9 | . | TGTGCCAGCAGCCTCTCCGGGACTGGAACCTACGAGCAGTACTTC | CASSLSGTGTYEQYF
TRBJ2-1 | . | TRBV7-3 | TRBD2 | TGTGCCAGCAGCTTAAAGGCTAGCGGGGGTTCTAATGAGCAGTTCTTC | CASSLKASGGSNEQFF
TRBJ2-7 | few | TRBV5-1 | TRBD1 | TGCGCCAGCAGCTTGGCTTTGGGACAGGGCTACGAGCAGTACTTC | CASSLALGQGYEQYF
TRBJ2-3 | . | TRBV9 | TRBD2 | TGTGCCAGCAGCGCCCTAGCGGGCCGCACAGATACGCAGTATTTT | CASSALAGRTDTQYF
TRBJ2-7 | . | TRBV3-1/TRBV3-2 | TRBD1 | TGTGCCAGCACGGGACAGGGGTCCTACGAGCAGTACTTC | CASTGQGSYEQYF
TRBJ2-7 | . | TRBV2 | . | TGTGCCACGGACGGCGGGGCCTCCTACGAGCAGTACTTC | CATDGGASYEQYF
TRBJ2-7 | . | TRBV18 | . | TGTGCCAGCTCACGTACGGGGTTCGGATTGGGATACGAGCAGTACTTC | CASSRTGFGLGYEQYF
TRBJ2-5 | . | TRBV2 | . | TGTGCCAGCAGGGCAGAGGTCGGAGAGACCCAGTACTTC | CASRAEVGETQYF
TRBJ1-2 | few | TRBV5-1 | . | TGCGCCAGCAGCTTGGGGGAGGGCGGCTACACCTTC | CASSLGEGGYTF
TRBJ1-1 | few | TRBV3-1/TRBV3-2 | TRBD1 | TGTGCCAGCAGCCACCGGACAGGGGGGGCTTTCTTT | CASSHRTGGAFF
TRBJ2-3 | few | TRBV27 | . | TGTGCCAGCAGATATCCTAGCACAGATACGCAGTATTTT | CASRYPSTDTQYF
TRBJ2-7 | . | TRBV5-4 | TRBD2 | TGTGCCAGCAGCTTGGGGACTAGCGCGTACTACGAGCAGTACTTC | CASSLGTSAYYEQYF
TRBJ1-1 | . | TRBV7-8 | TRBD1 | TGTGCCAGCAGCGCCGACAGGGGGTTGGTACGAGCTGAAGCTTTCTTT | CASSADRGLVRAEAFF
TRBJ1-2 | . | TRBV4-1 | . | TGCGCCAGCAGCTCCCGACAAGCAAATGGTGGCTACACCTTC | CASSSRQANGGYTF
TRBJ2-1 | . | TRBV5-1 | . | TGCGCCAGCAGCTTGGAAGGAGGGAACCGAGAGCAGTTCTTC | CASSLEGGNREQFF